This TCR beta chain was captured in a study of molecular identifiers for immune sequencing clone quantification. Across the whole study: Five aliquots were made in replicates from the RNA of 20,000 or 100,000 naive CD8 cells, and four were sequenced.

Sorted cells numbering roughly 18,000 to 1,000,000, with 10%, 30% or 50% RNA, yielded the naive CD8 libraries. The CDR3 is 16 residues long. Per the germline V gene, CDR1 is MNHEY and CDR2 is SVGEGT. V was shortened by 6 bases and J by 2 bases, with 18 bases between the two germline ends. With respect to this clonotype: Its antigen is not identified.

Study-level findings and limits: Clones that had above 20 RNA copies took up over 99% of effector molecules but under 1% in naive cells.

Both previously described methods and listed TCR primers were employed to make bulk TCR libraries. TCRdb reprocessed the PCR reads via MiXCR and lists one record per CDR3 protein. The sample has hundreds of thousands of distinct CDR3 sequences, about 25% seen once. The sample comprised naive CD8+ T cells from blood, with Jurkat cell RNA spiked in. This sample's subset: FACS-sorted CD8+CD4-CCR7+CD45RA+ naive T cells. This chain joins TRBV6-2 or TRBV6-3 and TRBJ2-3; D is possibly TRBD2 (6 bases). The TCR originated in a human donor in good health. Some libraries in this study had Jurkat cell RNA spiked in. The CDR3 DNA reads TGTGCCAGCAGAGTTAACAAGGGCGGGAACACAGATACGCAGTATTTT. The encoded protein is CASRVNKGGNTDTQYF.